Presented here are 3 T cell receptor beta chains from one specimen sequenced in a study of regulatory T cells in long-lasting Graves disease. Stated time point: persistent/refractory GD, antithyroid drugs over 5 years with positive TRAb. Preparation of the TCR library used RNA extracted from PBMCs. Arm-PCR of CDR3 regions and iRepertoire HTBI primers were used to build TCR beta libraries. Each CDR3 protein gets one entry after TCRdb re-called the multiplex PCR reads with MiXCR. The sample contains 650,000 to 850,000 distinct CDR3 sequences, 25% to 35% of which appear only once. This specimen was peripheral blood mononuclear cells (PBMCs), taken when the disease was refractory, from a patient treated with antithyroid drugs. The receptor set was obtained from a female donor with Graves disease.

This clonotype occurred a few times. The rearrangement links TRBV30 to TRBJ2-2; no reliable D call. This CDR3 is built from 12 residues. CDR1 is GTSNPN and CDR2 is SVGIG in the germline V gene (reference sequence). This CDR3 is CASDLGAGELFF. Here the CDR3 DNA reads TGTGCATCGGACCTGGGCGCCGGGGAGCTGTTTTTT.

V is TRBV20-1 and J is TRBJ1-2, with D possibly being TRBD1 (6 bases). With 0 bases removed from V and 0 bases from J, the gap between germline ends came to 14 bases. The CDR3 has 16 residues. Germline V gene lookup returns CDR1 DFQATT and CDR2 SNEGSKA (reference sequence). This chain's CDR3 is CSARDAGATPNYGYTF. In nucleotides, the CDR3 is TGCAGTGCTAGAGACGCGGGGGCCACCCCTAACTATGGCTACACCTTC.

CDR3 coding DNA: TGTGCCAGCAGTTCCTCAACCCTCCCCAGGGGAAACCCTGGGGAAGCTTTCTTT. This sequence encodes CASSSSTLPRGNPGEAFF. The rearrangement joins TRBV6-5 to TRBJ1-1, with a possible D match to TRBD1 (6 bases). Germline V CDR1 and CDR2: MNHEY, SVGAGI. With 4 bases removed from V and 8 bases from J, the gap between germline ends came to 29 bases. CDR3 length: 18 amino acids.